This T cell receptor (beta chain) was sequenced during a study of cytomegalovirus exposure and HLA in healthy donors (dated by TCRdb to between 2016 and 2019). Background for the entire study: In an earlier analysis of some 610 of the donors, around 300 Gb of sequence data and 95 million to 130 million unique TCR beta sequences from about 179 million T cells were reported. An early release that covered some 630 HLA-typed donors contained about 300 gigabases of sequencing data and 65 million to 100 million unique TCR sequences. Rather than using new phenotypic data, the later analysis identified candidate immune exposures from TCR beta sequences and from how often those sequences occurred across donors. Across around 400 genotyped donors of the cohort, an average of roughly 250,000 unique TCR beta nucleotide sequences per donor were sequenced, and roughly 20% of those sequences were non-productive. The genetic ancestry cluster associated with self-reported Caucasian donors included 81% of the roughly 360 genotyped donors. Every repertoire in the discovery cohort had been generated on one and the same sequencing platform. To predict cytomegalovirus infection status, the study combined high-throughput TCR immunosequencing, statistical association of individual TCRs with disease status, and machine learning. In a later genetic analysis, genome-wide SNP genotypes for about 60% of the 666 donors were used, and that subset was treated as a discovery cohort. The number of donors typed differed by locus, with about 629-630 for A, B, C, DRB1 and DQB1, around 500 for DQA1, some 570 for DPA1, and under 490 for DPB1. Along with the roughly 710-subject first cohort, a separate validation cohort of 120 different subjects was used. HLA typing included class I and class II loci at four-digit resolution. To study patterns of TCR occurrence, a later analysis re-analyzed previously published TCR beta repertoires from around 660 donors and added high-resolution HLA genotyping. Because of strong linkage in the cohort, five DR-DQ haplotypes were treated as single units for association and clustering. The study aimed to test whether cataloging public T cell receptors could reveal signatures of past pathogen exposure. Alongside the repertoire data, information on donor age, sex, ethnicity and CMV serostatus was compiled. To decide whether each TCR beta V gene segment behaved as functional or pseudogenic, an earlier analysis of some 600 of the donors relied on high-throughput TCR beta sequencing. Using immunosequencing, the study profiled T cell repertoires from 666 subjects and related those repertoires to cytomegalovirus serostatus. On the study overall, not on this receptor specifically: A later analysis found that most CMV-associated TCR beta chains appeared HLA-restricted, with HLA associations seemingly driven largely by CMV exposure. In a later analysis, 15,000 to 20,000 TCR beta sequences were associated with specific HLA alleles at a false discovery rate of 0.05. Because counts were too low, around 18 rarely observed V segments, including chromosome 9 orphons, were left out of the earlier analysis of approximately 580 of the donors. A later analysis found that TCR association rates varied across HLA loci, with DRB1 alleles showing the most associated TCRs and HLA-C alleles the fewest. Presence/absence analyses assumed roughly uniform sequencing depth across donors, an assumption that may not hold. A later analysis reported that several top co-occurrence clusters appeared linked to parvovirus B19, influenza, CMV and Epstein-Barr virus. A cluster of highly shared sequence variants was judged likely to represent a technical artifact of the sequencing pipeline. Correlated functional status among segregating V segments might be attributable to linkage disequilibrium, but an unknown experimental factor could not be ruled out. CMV serostatus was the only immune exposure information available for the cohort. Cytomegalovirus status was reported to be diagnosed by the classifier with high specificity and sensitivity in both the original and validation cohorts. The authors suggested that the approach could potentially be extended to other disease states and immunological phenotypes. Only TCR beta chains were sequenced in this cohort, and the absence of alpha or paired-chain data limited detectable features. Three of the identified cytomegalovirus-associated TCR beta chains were confirmed in vitro to be specific for cytomegalovirus antigens. Because HLA typing was unavailable for some donors at each locus, only the typed subset was used in association tests. A further reported finding was that TCR beta sequences accurately predicted the HLA-A and HLA-B alleles for most subjects in the first cohort. An association between a missense DCLRE1C variant and V-gene and J-gene trimming of TCR beta chains was found in a later genetic analysis and replicated in an independent cohort. According to a later genetic analysis, donors in an Asian-associated ancestry cluster had fewer N-insertions in productive TCRs than the approximately 670-donor mean. Strong co-occurrence of HLA alleles, especially DR and DQ, made assigning TCR associations to individual alleles difficult. The study gave a list of 150 to 200 TCR beta chains associated with cytomegalovirus. Broadly in line with IMGT annotations, most TCR beta V segments showed up in productive rearrangements about 87% or about 30% of the time in an earlier analysis of around 600 of the donors. In a later analysis, HLA-associated TCR beta chains showed more clonal expansion and lower generation probabilities than non-associated chains that were equally common. Most TCR sequences were observed very rarely across donors, whereas some public TCRs were present in many individuals.

A note on this clone: Its antigen is not yet known.

Receptor libraries were prepared by the immunoSEQ multiplex PCR assay. For the multiplex PCR, a mixture combining 60 forward primers for TCR Vbeta segments and 13 reverse primers for TCR Jbeta segments was used. A multiplex PCR assay on genomic DNA amplified the CDR3 region of rearranged TCR beta genes. Amplified TCR beta libraries were sequenced as 87-base-pair reads on the Illumina HiSeq System. The paper's processing steps were these. A later analysis counted around 72 million unique TCR beta chains across the 670 or so repertoires, and some 11 million of these chains were shared by at least two donors. Raw reads were error-corrected and collapsed into unique sequences by a nearest-neighbor algorithm in which closely related sequences were merged to remove PCR and sequencing errors. CDR3 sequences were aligned to IMGT reference sequences to assign V, D and J gene segments. For a sequence to be retained, a match of at least six nucleotides was required to both a V gene segment and a J gene segment. Rearrangements were classified as productive when the CDR3 lacked stop codons and remained in frame with V and J, and all other rearrangements were classified as non-productive. CDR3 was defined according to IMGT convention as the region running from the second conserved V-encoded cysteine to the conserved J-encoded phenylalanine. In an earlier analysis of 587 of the donors, sequences lacking an unambiguous match to a single V gene segment were excluded. An earlier analysis of 450 to 650 of the donors called V segments functional above 56.7% productive rearrangements and segregating when the between-donor standard deviation exceeded 5%. A statistical classification framework was built for diagnosing cytomegalovirus status from the catalog of TCR beta chain sequences. In a later analysis, V and J genes were assigned by comparing TCR nucleotide sequences against IMGT/GENE-DB human TR gene sequences. A later analysis assigned CDR3 sequences and most-parsimonious VDJ recombination scenarios with the TCRdist pipeline. In a later analysis, every TCR beta chain was defined by the combination of its CDR3 amino acid sequence and its V-gene family, and reads without a unique V-gene family were dropped. As a way to deal with suspected cross-contamination and a sequencing artifact, a later analysis dropped 592 nucleotide sequences that were highly shared and had low generation probability. For each public chain, a later analysis derived a clonal expansion index from normalized ranks of inferred template counts within each repertoire. In a later analysis, generation probabilities were computed using a VDJ recombination model fitted to out-of-frame rearrangements, and the results were checked against IGoR. A later analysis scored TCR-TCR, TCR-HLA and TCR-CMV co-occurrence with hypergeometric tests, applying a repertoire-size bias correction to TCR pairs. In a later analysis, false discovery rates were estimated by permuting HLA or CMV assignments 20 times. In a later analysis, co-occurring TCRs were grouped using DBSCAN, with TCRdist sequence similarity added in when clustering inside HLA-allele-positive subsets. Co-occurrence clustering excluded repertoires with fewer than 30,000 or more than 120,000 public chains, plus five with anomalous nucleotide sharing. The immuneACCESS repertoire file appears here via TCRdb, limited to in-frame rearrangements. These files lack a portion of the clones; in checked studies, under half of the deficit traces to unresolved V genes, and the cause of the others is not known. V and J calls plus clone size are reproduced from that table; the DNA served to infer D and trimming. The sample table gives tens of thousands of clones. The ten largest make up over 3% of the sample.

The cohort was made up of about 670 healthy bone marrow donors. At the time of sampling, all cohort members were nominally healthy, though unrecorded immune exposures were likely present. The donor tested CMV seropositive and was one of the 289 seropositive cohort members. Every donor gave a peripheral blood sample, and the peripheral blood mononuclear cells from that sample were used for TCR beta sequencing. Genomic DNA extraction from the blood cell samples was performed with the Qiagen DNeasy Blood Extraction Kit. This receptor was identified in a woman in her twenties or thirties in good health and CMV-seropositive. Sequenced: PBMCs.

The bases read TGTGCCAGCAGTGAACTGGGCAGGGGGGACTATGGCTACACCTTC. This gives the protein CASSELGRGDYGYTF. The chain is made from TRBV6-1 and TRBJ1-2, with 7 bases in between that match TRBD1. Trimming leaves V shorter by 2 bases and J shorter by 3 bases, with the junction holding 6 bases beyond the gene matches. The germline V gene provides CDR1 MNHNS and CDR2 SASEGT. The CDR3 holds 15 amino acids from the cysteine to the phenylalanine. CDR3 DNA is the only sequence kept; it has 45 bases, read in frame from the first base.